This T cell receptor beta chain was documented in a study of shared clonotypes between healthy human individuals. Study in general: A donor's plate count was three for CD4 naive and three for CD4 memory; CD8 naive had two and CD8 memory one.

The V gene's germline CDR1 is SGDLS and CDR2 YYNGEE. V gave up 0 bases and J gave up 3 bases; unmatched junction bases: 5. The CDR3 is made up of 15 amino acids. Sequenced by immunoSEQ multiplex PCR; TCRdb stores in-frame clones only, minus some. This sample has about 980,000 clones; 70% to 85% occur once, and the top ten carry around 1.5%. The chain carries TRBV9 and TRBJ2-5; TRBD2 matches 7 bases. The receptor's source is a man aged 18 to 29 in good health. Sequenced sample: memory CD4+ T cells sorted from blood. Subset of the sample: CD45RA-negative fraction. CDR3 in amino acids: CASSVEAGVKETQYF. In DNA, the CDR3 is TGTGCCAGCAGCGTAGAGGCGGGAGTCAAAGAGACCCAGTACTTC. The variable domain in full, completed from reference TRBV9 and TRBJ2-5, reads DSGVTQTPKHLITATGQRVTLRCSPRSGDLSVYWYQQSLDQGLQFLIQYYNGEERAKGNILERFSAQQFPDLHSELNLSSLELGDSALYFCASSVEAGVKETQYFGPGTRLLVL.